The 25 T cell receptor beta chains below were found in one sample sequenced in a study of graft-versus-host responses after intestinal transplantation. Some clones are missing from TCRdb's copy, which holds only in-frame ones; the method was immunoSEQ multiplex PCR. In the table there are about 130,000 clones, around 94% of which are singletons. Their specific antigens are unknown. The source material was unstimulated CD4+ T cells sorted from spleen or lymph node cells, sampled before intestinal transplant. All receptors come from a human donor who received an intestinal transplant.

This clone showed up just a few times. The CDR3 DNA follows: TGTGCCATCAGGGACAGGGACGCCACTGAAGCTTTCTTT. Amino acids: CAIRDRDATEAFF. The chain links TRBV10-3 to TRBJ1-1; 8 nucleotides match TRBD1. Per germline, CDR1 ENHRY and CDR2 SYGVKD. With V trimmed by 6 bases and J by 4 bases, 4 bases remained unmatched. The CDR3 runs 13 residues.

The J gene is TRBJ2-3, the V gene TRBV2, with unresolved D. The CDR3 sequence is 14 residues long. Germline CDR1 is SNHLY and CDR2 is FYNNEI. V dropped 5 bases and J dropped 2 bases, with 11 bases sitting between them. Written as DNA, the CDR3 is TGTGCCAGCAGTCCGCTCGCCCCCACAGATACGCAGTATTTT. Amino acids: CASSPLAPTDTQYF.

Points on this clone: One junction end disagrees with the germline gene, perhaps due to a read error. V is TRBV9 and J is TRBJ2-5; D might be TRBD2 (5 bases). Germline CDR1 reads SGDLS; CDR2 reads YYNGEE. The CDR3 is 13 residues long. CDR3 bases: TGTGCCAGCAGCCCTCGACTGGGAGAGGCCCAGTACTTC. This sequence encodes CASSPRLGEAQYF.

The J gene is TRBJ2-1, the V gene TRBV11-2; D is unclear. Germline V gene lookup returns CDR1 SGHAT and CDR2 FQNNGV. The CDR3 length is 14 residues. V was clipped by 4 bases and J by 3 bases, with 10 bases between them. For the CDR3, the DNA is TGTGCCAGCAGCTCACCGAAGAGCTACAATGAGCAGTTCTTC. Its protein is CASSSPKSYNEQFF.

This chain joins TRBV9 and TRBJ2-3, with D possibly matching TRBD2 (5 bases). The germline V gene encodes CDR1 SGDLS and CDR2 YYNGEE. With 0 bases removed from V and 3 bases from J, the gap between germline ends came to 14 bases. This CDR3 is 16 amino acids long. CDR3 nucleotide sequence: TGTGCCAGCAGCGTAGTGGGAACTAGAAGTACAGATACGCAGTATTTT. This sequence encodes CASSVVGTRSTDTQYF.

V usage is TRBV18 and J usage is TRBJ2-4, with D unclear. Germline values: CDR1 KGHSH, CDR2 LQKENI. The ends were cut back, 0 bases at V and 1 base at J, with 10 bases in the middle. CDR3 length equals 16 residues. The CDR3 region has the DNA TGTGCCAGCTCACCACCCCCCGGCGCCGCCAAAAACATTCAGTACTTC. Translated, it gives CASSPPPGAAKNIQYF. The full variable domain, rest sourced from reference TRBV18 and TRBJ2-4, is NAGVMQNPRHLVRRRGQEARLRCSPMKGHSHVYWYRQLPEEGLKFMVYLQKENIIDESGMPKERFSAEFPKEGPSILRIQQVVRGDSAAYFCASSPPPGAAKNIQYFGAGTRLSVL.

The rearrangement links TRBV10-3 to TRBJ1-6; 8 bases are a match to TRBD1. Per germline, CDR1 ENHRY and CDR2 SYGVKD. Trimming removed 2 bases from V and 8 bases from J; junction bases left unmatched: 5. CDR3 length: 15 amino acids. The DNA for the CDR3 is TGTGCCATCAGTGAGCAGGGGGCGTTAGATTCACCCCTCCACTTT. This translates into CAISEQGALDSPLHF.

A single count supports this clone. The chain couples TRBV12-5 to TRBJ2-3; D is undetermined. This CDR3 has 14 residues. Germline V gives CDR1 LGHNT, CDR2 FRNRAP. V shed 1 base and J shed 4 bases, with 9 bases lying between them. The CDR3 nucleotides are TGTGCTAGTGGTTTGGGAGAGGTTGCAGATACGCAGTATTTT. The encoded protein is CASGLGEVADTQYF.

The chain is built from TRBV6-1 and TRBJ2-7; possible D gene TRBD1, 6 bases. Trimming removed 6 bases from V and 5 bases from J, with 20 bases in between. CDR1 MNHNS and CDR2 SASEGT come from the germline V gene. The CDR3 covers 15 residues. The CDR3 DNA follows: TGTGCCAGCAGCCTTGTGGAACAGGGTTCCCACGAGCAGTACTTC. Translating it yields CASSLVEQGSHEQYF.

The chain is built from TRBV27 and TRBJ2-7; 9 nucleotides agree with TRBD1. This CDR3 is built from 13 residues. With V trimmed by 8 bases and J by 3 bases, 5 bases remained unmatched. Per germline, CDR1 MNHEY and CDR2 SMNVEV (reference sequence). The CDR3 DNA reads TGTGCCAGCGCTACAGGGGGCGTCTACGAGCAGTACTTC. Residues: CASATGGVYEQYF.

The chain has TRBV6-5 and TRBJ1-6, with TRBD1 matching 10 bases. Germline loops: CDR1 MNHEY, CDR2 SVGAGI. J gave up 10 bases and V 6 bases, and 9 bases lay outside the gene matches. The CDR3 spans 15 residues. The CDR3 region is CASRQPGTGESPLHF. CDR3 DNA sequence: TGTGCCAGCAGGCAGCCCGGGACAGGGGAATCACCCCTCCACTTT.

The chain is built from TRBV25-1 and TRBJ1-2; possible D gene TRBD1, 6 bases. Germline lookup yields CDR1 MGHDK and CDR2 SYGVNS. With 4 bases removed from V and 4 bases from J, the gap between germline ends came to 10 bases. The CDR3 runs 13 residues. The chain's CDR3 is CASSVQGFYGYTF. The DNA for the CDR3 is TGTGCCAGCAGTGTACAGGGCTTCTATGGCTACACCTTC.

This clone was picked up one time. The chain recombines TRBV6-5 with TRBJ2-4, with a weak D call TRBD1 (6 bases). Germline CDR1 MNHEY, CDR2 SVGAGI. Trimming cost V 0 bases and J 6 bases, with 15 bases left between them. The CDR3 spans 16 residues. For the CDR3, the DNA is TGTGCCAGCAGTTACTCGAAAAGGGGGTGGATAAACATTCAGTACTTC. Protein product: CASSYSKRGWINIQYF.

The V call is TRBV7-9, the J call TRBJ2-2; 8 nucleotides align to TRBD1. Trimming cost V 1 base and J 1 base; bases outside gene matches: 8. Germline lookup yields CDR1 SEHNR and CDR2 FQNEAQ (reference sequence). The CDR3 totals 18 residues. Here the CDR3 DNA reads TGTGCCAGCAGCTTAGTGATAAGGACAGGGTGGAACACCGGGGAGCTGTTTTTT. Its protein is CASSLVIRTGWNTGELFF.

The V and J genes are TRBV7-9 and TRBJ2-5; 7 nucleotides agree with TRBD1. TRBJ2-7 explains the end of the DNA better; the J call may be wrong. The CDR3 is made up of 14 amino acids. CDR1 is SEHNR and CDR2 is FQNEAQ in the germline V gene (reference sequence). CDR3 sequence: CASSADRTTYEQYF. The CDR3, as DNA: TGTGCCAGCAGCGCGGACAGGACAACCTACGAGCAGTACTTC.

This clone turned up a few times. One end of the junction does not line up with germline, which may come from a read error. The chain has TRBV19 and TRBJ1-4, with TRBD1 matching 7 bases. The CDR3 runs 14 residues. The germline V gene encodes CDR1 LNHDA and CDR2 SQIVND (reference sequence). The CDR3 DNA reads as TGTGCCAGTAGTATCCCGACAGGGAATGGAAAACTGTTTTTT. It encodes CASSIPTGNGKLFF.

V is TRBV2 and J is TRBJ1-5, with TRBD1 matching 11 bases. The germline V gene has CDR1 SNHLY and CDR2 FYNNEI. Germline trimming cut 8 bases from V and 7 bases from J; bases unmatched to any gene: 4. This CDR3 region has 13 residues. The CDR3 sequence: CASGQGALQPQHF. The CDR3, as DNA: TGTGCCAGCGGACAGGGGGCTTTACAGCCCCAGCATTTT.

The chain couples TRBV5-1 to TRBJ2-4, with 11 bases identical to TRBD1. With 4 bases clipped from V and 5 bases from J, the junction kept 2 bases outside the gene matches. Per the germline V gene, CDR1 is SGHRS and CDR2 is YFSETQ. The CDR3 runs to 14 residues. The CDR3 DNA reads TGCGCCAGCAGCGGGGGACAGGGGGAAAACATTCAGTACTTC. It is translated as CASSGGQGENIQYF.

This chain uses TRBV29-1 with TRBJ1-1, with 7 bases fitting TRBD1. This CDR3 is 10 amino acids long. The ends lost 6 bases at V and 11 bases at J; junction bases unmatched: 6. Germline lookup yields CDR1 SQVTM and CDR2 ANQGSEA. The CDR3 DNA follows: TGCAGCGTCCGCGACAGGGTTGCTTTCTTT. The encoded protein is CSVRDRVAFF.

The CDR3 bases are TGTGCCAGCAGCCAATCCCGACGGGACACCTATGGCTACACCTTC. Residues: CASSQSRRDTYGYTF. The V gene is TRBV4-2, the J gene TRBJ1-2; tentatively, D is TRBD1 (6 bases). Germline loops: CDR1 LGHNA, CDR2 YNFKEQ. CDR3 size: 15 residues. Trimming cost V 2 bases and J 4 bases, with 14 bases left between them.

This chain joins TRBV11-3 and TRBJ2-3; no reliable D call. The V gene lost 3 bases and the J gene lost 6 bases, with 7 bases spanning the gap. Germline V gene data show CDR1 as SGHNT and CDR2 as YENEEA. The CDR3 spans 12 residues. CDR3 residues: CASSLVEDTQYF. The CDR3 DNA follows: TGTGCCAGCAGCTTGGTAGAGGATACGCAGTATTTT.

This chain uses TRBV6-1 with TRBJ2-5; D may match TRBD1 or TRBD2 (5 bases each). CDR1 and CDR2 from the germline V gene are MNHNS and SASEGT. The CDR3 extends over 13 amino acids. V was pared by 6 bases and J by 4 bases, with 12 bases between. CDR3 sequence (DNA): TGTGCCAGCAGATTCGAGGGGAGAGAGACCCAGTACTTC. Encoded protein: CASRFEGRETQYF.

CDR3 residues: CASSLRLGDTEAFF. CDR3 bases: TGTGCCAGCAGCTTAAGGTTAGGAGACACTGAAGCTTTCTTT. V gene TRBV7-8 combines with J gene TRBJ1-1; D not resolved. V shed 2 bases and J shed 3 bases, with 10 bases lying between them. The CDR3 contains 14 residues. From germline, CDR1 is SGHVS and CDR2 FQNEAQ.

For this clone: Other DNA sequences in the same sample also yield this CDR3. J is TRBJ2-3 and V is TRBV30, with D perhaps matching TRBD1 (6 bases). The germline CDR1 and CDR2 sequences are GTSNPN and SVGIG (reference sequence). CDR3 length: 13 residues. V shed 0 bases and J shed 4 bases, with 8 bases lying between them. The CDR3 DNA reads as TGTGCCTGGAGTGTAAAGGGGGCAGATACGCAGTATTTT. Translation: CAWSVKGADTQYF.

Here the CDR3 DNA reads TGTGCCAGCAGCTTTGGACAGGGCCAAACTGGGGCCAACGTCCTGACTTTC. Its protein product is CASSFGQGQTGANVLTF. The genes are TRBV7-9 and TRBJ2-6; 8 positions agree with TRBD1. Germline CDR1 and CDR2: SEHNR and FQNEAQ (reference sequence). The J segment lost 2 bases and the V segment lost 3 bases, leaving 6 bases of the junction unmatched. The CDR3 contains 17 residues.